This T cell receptor beta chain was documented in a study of T cells in Graves' hyperthyroidism and ophthalmopathy. Study-level points and caveats: Blood shared most expanded thyroid clonotypes above 0.001.

Amplified TCR beta CDR3 regions derived from RNA transcripts. The HTBI primer set drove a first-round RT-PCR of the TCR CDR3. TCRdb analysed the multiplex PCR reads with MiXCR anew, one entry per CDR3 protein. This table holds about 720,000 distinct CDR3 sequences, roughly a sixth found once. V was clipped by 1 base and J by 2 bases, with 11 bases between them. CDR1 is SGHRS, CDR2 YFSETQ, per germline. This CDR3 is 15 amino acids long. Each diagnosis was grounded in clinical symptoms, serum thyroxine and TRAb, thyroid ultrasound, and orbital computed tomography. This clonotype has at least ten counts. The antigen remains unidentified.

The rearrangement links TRBV5-1 to TRBJ2-3; D call uncertain. This clonotype originated in a woman in her 50s with Graves' hyperthyroidism that later progressed to Graves' ophthalmopathy. What was sequenced was blood. CDR3 sequence reads: CASSLQTYSTDTQYF. In DNA form, the CDR3 reads TGCGCCAGCAGCTTGCAGACTTACTCCACAGATACGCAGTATTTT. The whole variable domain, remainder taken from reference TRBV5-1 and TRBJ2-3, is KAGVTQTPRYLIKTRGQQVTLSCSPISGHRSVSWYQQTPGQGLQFLFEYFSETQRNKGNFPGRFSGRQFSNSRSEMNVSTLELGDSALYLCASSLQTYSTDTQYFGPGTRLTVL.